The T cell receptor (beta chain) described here comes from a study of T cells expressing NK-cell markers. Study overall: From sorted CD3+CD56+NKG2C+, CD3+CD56+NKG2C- and CD3+CD56-NKG2C+ T cells came the TCR beta repertoires.

Germline CDR1 is SNHLY and CDR2 is FYNNEI. The CDR3 has 13 amino acids. With the 5' RACE reads reprocessed, TCRdb shows one record per CDR3 protein and no DNA. The sample features some 390,000 distinct CDR3 sequences, with approximately 12% in its top ten. Source material: blood T cells: a sorted CD56 or NKG2C T cell subset, CD4+ or CD8+ T cells, or bulk PBMC T cells (not recorded which). The receptor was isolated from a woman between 50 and 59 years old in good health. The chain joins TRBV2 to TRBJ1-1; checking the TCRdb D call of TRBD1 is not possible without DNA. The CDR3 is CASSVGQGAEAFF.